This T cell receptor (beta chain) derives from a study of CD8+ T cells in alopecia areata. Study-wide context: In an open-label trial, patients got 5 to 10 mg tofacitinib twice daily. Study-level results: Mice showed clearer TCR sharing than patients did, a gap that was possibly HLA-related.

Regarding this clone: Its matching antigen is unknown.

RNA extraction was followed by reverse transcription into cDNA, which acted as the sequencing template. Profiled with immunoSEQ multiplex PCR; TCRdb holds only in-frame clones, not every one. The sample yields about 120,000 clones, 45% to 50% seen once. As part of sample collection, lesional scalp punch biopsies and peripheral blood were taken from alopecia areata patients. CDR1 is SGHAT, CDR2 FQNNGV, per germline. The V gene lost 3 bases and the J gene lost 4 bases, with 15 bases spanning the gap. CDR3 length: 15 residues. This sequence joins TRBV11-2 and TRBJ1-1; TRBD1 is a possible D gene (6 bases). Sequences were derived from CD8+ T cells sorted from blood, sampled at week 0. The sequence was obtained from a human donor with alopecia areata. CDR3 residues: CASSLGPGTRTEAFF. The CDR3 coding sequence is TGTGCCAGCAGCTTGGGGCCCGGGACACGCACTGAAGCTTTCTTT.